This is a list of T cell receptor beta chains from one sample in a study of T cell responses to AZD1222 COVID-19 vaccine. TCRdb's copy holds only in-frame clones and misses some; the assay was immunoSEQ multiplex PCR. The sample includes 100,000 to 150,000 clones, roughly 88% seen only once; the top ten take around 1%. This specimen was peripheral blood, taken 28 days after the second AZD1222 dose. Source of these receptors: an adult who received the AZD1222 COVID-19 vaccine. Both conserved end residues are part of each CDR3. D genes are given only for firm matches. A row's size may be missing; if present it is once, few, many or a size class.

length	V	size	D	J	DNA	CDR3
13	TRBV5-1	NA	NA	TRBJ1-2	TGCGCCAGCAGCTTGGAAACAGGATACGGCTACACCTTC	CASSLETGYGYTF
15	TRBV5-1	NA	TRBD1	TRBJ2-1	TGCGCCAGCAGCTTGGGACAGGGACCCCACAATGAGCAGTTCTTC	CASSLGQGPHNEQFF
13	TRBV30	NA	NA	TRBJ2-5	TGTGCCTGGAGTGTCTTGGTTGGGGAGACCCAGTACTTC	CAWSVLVGETQYF
12	TRBV29-1	NA	NA	TRBJ2-5	TGCAGCGTTTTGTTGGCGCAAGAGACCCAGTACTTC	CSVLLAQETQYF
15	TRBV7-9	NA	NA	TRBJ2-1	TGTGCCAGCAGCTTAGGGGGCGCGACCTACAATGAGCAGTTCTTC	CASSLGGATYNEQFF
15	TRBV6-6	NA	TRBD1	TRBJ1-4	TGTGCCAGCAGGACCGGACAGGGCCATAATGAAAAACTGTTTTTT	CASRTGQGHNEKLFF
14	TRBV27	NA	NA	TRBJ1-2	TGTGCCAGCAGCCCCACAGGGATCGACTATGGCTACACCTTC	CASSPTGIDYGYTF
14	TRBV2	NA	NA	TRBJ2-1	TGTGCCAGCTTTGGATCCGCCTCCTACAATGAGCAGTTCTTC	CASFGSASYNEQFF
14	TRBV27	NA	TRBD1	TRBJ1-5	TGTGCCAGCAGTCCGCGACAGGGGCATCAGCCCCAGCATTTT	CASSPRQGHQPQHF
16	TRBV5-6	NA	TRBD1	TRBJ1-1	TGTGCCAGCAGCGCAGGGGGCGTGTGGATGAACACTGAAGCTTTCTTT	CASSAGGVWMNTEAFF
11	TRBV5-4	once	NA	TRBJ2-3	TGTGCCAGCAGCTTGGAAGATACGCAGTATTTT	CASSLEDTQYF
16	TRBV19	NA	TRBD2	TRBJ2-5	TGTGCCAGTAGTCCCCGACTAGCGGCGTACCAAGAGACCCAGTACTTC	CASSPRLAAYQETQYF
15	TRBV19	NA	TRBD2	TRBJ2-2	TGTGCCAGTAGGGCCGGGACTAGCTTTCCCCGGGAGCTGTTTTTT	CASRAGTSFPRELFF